This is a list of T cell receptor beta chains from one sample in a study of cytomegalovirus exposure and HLA in healthy donors. Clones were sequenced by immunoSEQ multiplex PCR, and TCRdb holds only the in-frame ones, with some missing. This table has 160,000 or so clones, 81% appearing once. The sample was PBMCs. Receptors originate from a man in his fifties in good health and CMV-seropositive. CDR3s include the opening cysteine and the closing phenylalanine or tryptophan. A D gene is named only where the DNA matches it firmly. Clone size appears in some rows only: once, few, many, or a class for an expanded clone.

CASSLWPETANYGYTF | TGTGCCAGCAGCTTGTGGCCGGAGACGGCTAACTATGGCTACACCTTC | TRBJ1-2 | TRBV5-4 | - | few
CASRRDSSNQPQHF | TGTGCCAGCAGACGGGACAGTAGCAATCAGCCCCAGCATTTT | TRBJ1-5 | TRBV6-5 | TRBD1 | -
CASSEWSGGTGELFF | TGTGCCAGCAGTGAATGGTCAGGGGGCACCGGGGAGCTGTTTTTT | TRBJ2-2 | TRBV2 | TRBD1 | -
CASSIGGTDVVYTF | TGTGCCAGTAGTATCGGCGGGACGGATGTTGTCTACACCTTC | TRBJ1-2 | TRBV19 | - | -
CSAARGSGNTIYF | TGCAGCGCCGCCCGGGGGTCTGGAAACACCATATATTTT | TRBJ1-3 | TRBV29-1 | - | once
CASSLAATVAKNIQYF | TGCGCCAGCAGCTTGGCTGCGACAGTAGCCAAAAACATTCAGTACTTC | TRBJ2-4 | TRBV5-1 | - | once
CASRGGGNTIYF | TGTGCCAGCAGGGGAGGAGGAAACACCATATATTTT | TRBJ1-3 | TRBV2 | - | -
CASSVGAGGYEQYF | TGTGCCAGCAGCGTAGGAGCGGGAGGCTACGAGCAGTACTTC | TRBJ2-7 | TRBV9 | TRBD2 | -
CASSLTGVNTDTQYF | TGTGCCAGCTCCCTAACAGGGGTGAACACAGATACGCAGTATTTT | TRBJ2-3 | TRBV18 | TRBD1 | -
CASSQGTSEAFF | TGCGCCAGCAGCCAAGGGACATCTGAAGCTTTCTTT | TRBJ1-1 | TRBV4-1 | - | few
CASRIQQGWRTEAFF | TGTGCCAGCAGGATCCAACAGGGGTGGCGGACTGAAGCTTTCTTT | TRBJ1-1 | TRBV11-2 | TRBD1 | -
CASSIVQEVITEKLFF | TGTGCCAGTAGTATAGTTCAGGAGGTCATTACCGAAAAACTGTTTTTT | TRBJ1-4 | TRBV19 | - | once
CASPPRGEVNIQYF | TGTGCCAGCCCCCCCCGTGGCGAGGTTAACATTCAGTACTTC | TRBJ2-4 | TRBV11-3 | - | -
CATSTASGNTIYF | TGCGCCACCTCGACAGCTTCTGGAAACACCATATATTTT | TRBJ1-3 | TRBV10-2 | - | -
CASSFTGTTGLAGKNEQFF | TGTGCCAGCAGCTTTACCGGGACAACCGGACTAGCGGGAAAAAATGAGCAGTTCTTC | TRBJ2-1 | TRBV7-2 | TRBD2 | -
CASSRGGGFQETQYF | TGTGCCAGCAGTCGAGGTGGCGGGTTCCAAGAGACCCAGTACTTC | TRBJ2-5 | TRBV27 | - | once
CASSLSGGAVETQYF | TGCGCCAGCAGCCTTAGCGGGGGGGCGGTGGAGACCCAGTACTTC | TRBJ2-5 | TRBV4-1 | TRBD2 | -
CASSSIRTGIIYEQYF | TGTGCCAGCAGCTCCATCCGGACAGGGATTATCTACGAGCAGTACTTC | TRBJ2-7 | TRBV11-2 | TRBD1 | -
CASSTVGSTYEQYF | TGTGCCAGCAGTACCGTCGGGAGTACGTACGAGCAGTACTTC | TRBJ2-7 | TRBV28 | - | -
CASSVDEGAGQPQHF | TGTGCCAGCAGCGTAGATGAGGGGGCAGGTCAGCCCCAGCATTTT | TRBJ1-5 | TRBV9 | TRBD1 | -
CASSPPVYGYTF | TGTGCCAGCAGCCCCCCCGTCTATGGCTACACCTTC | TRBJ1-2 | TRBV25-1 | - | -
CASSYSFSTYEQYF | TGTGCCAGCAGTTACTCGTTCAGTACCTACGAGCAGTACTTC | TRBJ2-7 | TRBV6-5 | - | -
CASMTEQETQYF | TGTGCCAGCATGACAGAACAAGAGACCCAGTACTTC | TRBJ2-5 | TRBV7-9 | - | -
CATSRGPGELFF | TGTGCCACCAGCAGAGGGCCCGGGGAGCTGTTTTTT | TRBJ2-2 | TRBV15 | - | -
CASSVQGQYEQYF | TGTGCCAGCAGCGTCCAGGGGCAATACGAGCAGTACTTC | TRBJ2-7 | TRBV6-1 | - | -
CASSQEGPTGEETQYF | TGCGCCAGCAGCCAAGAAGGGCCGACGGGGGAGGAGACCCAGTACTTC | TRBJ2-5 | TRBV4-1 | - | -
CASSLGGMNTGELFF | TGTGCCAGCAGCTTGGGGGGGATGAACACCGGGGAGCTGTTTTTT | TRBJ2-2 | TRBV7-3 | TRBD2 | -
CASGGGNYGYTF | TGTGCCAGCGGGGGAGGGAACTATGGCTACACCTTC | TRBJ1-2 | TRBV28 | - | -
CASSSLTTPEGYTF | TGCGCCAGCAGCTCTCTTACTACTCCGGAGGGCTACACCTTC | TRBJ1-2 | TRBV5-1 | - | -
CAFGRAENEQFF | TGTGCCTTCGGGAGGGCCGAGAATGAGCAGTTCTTC | TRBJ2-1 | TRBV30 | TRBD2 | -
CASSLDRGHHNEQFF | TGTGCCAGCAGCTTAGATCGGGGACATCACAATGAGCAGTTCTTC | TRBJ2-1 | TRBV11-2 | - | -
CASSQDVGGGGNNIQYF | TGTGCCAGCAGCCAAGACGTAGGGGGCGGGGGGAATAACATTCAGTACTTC | TRBJ2-4 | TRBV4-2 | - | -
CASSFPVNQPQHF | TGTGCCAGCAGTTTCCCCGTAAATCAGCCCCAGCATTTT | TRBJ1-5 | TRBV28 | - | few
CASSSYGYTF | TGTGCCAGCTCCTCCTATGGCTACACCTTC | TRBJ1-2 | TRBV28 | - | -
CASSLRHANEQFF | TGTGCCAGCAGCCTCCGACACGCCAATGAGCAGTTCTTC | TRBJ2-1 | TRBV11-3 | - | -
CASSRGQAATNEKLFF | TGCGCCAGCAGCAGGGGACAGGCAGCAACTAATGAAAAACTGTTTTTT | TRBJ1-4 | TRBV5-1 | TRBD1 | -
CATFQGQFGELFF | TGTGCCACTTTTCAGGGGCAGTTCGGGGAGCTGTTTTTT | TRBJ2-2 | TRBV6-1 | - | -
CASSLAPGSNQPQHF | TGCGCCAGCAGCTTGGCCCCGGGAAGCAATCAGCCCCAGCATTTT | TRBJ1-5 | TRBV5-1 | - | -
CASSEGQRYNEQFF | TGCGCCAGCAGCGAGGGACAGAGGTACAATGAGCAGTTCTTC | TRBJ2-1 | TRBV4-3 | TRBD1 | -
CASHDLSNQPQHF | TGTGCCAGCCACGACTTAAGCAATCAGCCCCAGCATTTT | TRBJ1-5 | TRBV6-1 | - | -
CASSPLTPTDSSGANVLTF | TGTGCCAGCAGCCCCCTTACACCGACGGACAGCTCTGGGGCCAACGTCCTGACTTTC | TRBJ2-6 | TRBV7-6 | - | few
CASSQVPLTRGYTF | TGCGCCAGCAGCCAAGTTCCCCTGACGCGGGGCTACACCTTC | TRBJ1-2 | TRBV4-1 | - | -
CASSFFLAVAGGKYNEQFF | TGCGCCAGCAGCTTCTTTTTGGCGGTAGCGGGGGGAAAATACAATGAGCAGTTCTTC | TRBJ2-1 | TRBV5-1 | TRBD2 | -
CASRLGPADTQYF | TGTGCCAGCAGACTAGGGCCGGCAGATACGCAGTATTTT | TRBJ2-3 | TRBV6-6 | - | -
CASNQGRNSPLHF | TGTGCCAGCAATCAGGGGAGAAATTCACCCCTCCACTTT | TRBJ1-6 | TRBV27 | - | -
CASRADSSSTDTQYF | TGTGCCAGCAGGGCCGACAGTTCTAGCACAGATACGCAGTATTTT | TRBJ2-3 | TRBV27 | - | -
CASSQRTGRNTIYF | TGCGCCAGCAGCCAGCGGACAGGAAGAAACACCATATATTTT | TRBJ1-3 | TRBV4-3 | TRBD1 | -
CASSVAAENSYEQYF | TGTGCCAGCAGCGTAGCGGCGGAGAATTCCTACGAGCAGTACTTC | TRBJ2-7 | TRBV9 | - | -
CASSQDISYRGLEAFF | TGCGCCAGCAGCCAAGATATTTCATACAGGGGGCTTGAAGCTTTCTTT | TRBJ1-1 | TRBV4-1 | TRBD1 | -
CAISESGRGQKGYTF | TGTGCCATCAGTGAGTCGGGTAGGGGGCAAAAAGGCTACACCTTC | TRBJ1-2 | TRBV10-3 | TRBD1 | once
CASSSGQVYGYTF | TGTGCCAGCAGTTCGGGACAGGTCTATGGCTACACCTTC | TRBJ1-2 | TRBV28 | TRBD1 | once
CSAEPGQGYTGELFF | TGCAGCGCCGAGCCGGGACAGGGCTACACCGGGGAGCTGTTTTTT | TRBJ2-2 | TRBV29-1 | TRBD1 | -
CASNDGQGRYGYTF | TGTGCCAGCAACGACGGACAGGGCCGCTATGGCTACACCTTC | TRBJ1-2 | TRBV28 | TRBD1 | few